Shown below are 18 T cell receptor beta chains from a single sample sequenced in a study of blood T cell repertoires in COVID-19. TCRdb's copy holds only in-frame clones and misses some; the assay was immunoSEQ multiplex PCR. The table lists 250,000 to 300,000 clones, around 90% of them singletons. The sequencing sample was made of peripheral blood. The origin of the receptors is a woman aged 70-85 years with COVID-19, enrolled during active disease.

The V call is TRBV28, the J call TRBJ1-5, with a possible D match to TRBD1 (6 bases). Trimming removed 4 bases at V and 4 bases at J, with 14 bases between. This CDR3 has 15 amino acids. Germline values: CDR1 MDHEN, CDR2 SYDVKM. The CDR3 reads CASSSPDSHNQPQHF. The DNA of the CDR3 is TGTGCCAGCAGTTCCCCGGACAGCCATAATCAGCCCCAGCATTTT.

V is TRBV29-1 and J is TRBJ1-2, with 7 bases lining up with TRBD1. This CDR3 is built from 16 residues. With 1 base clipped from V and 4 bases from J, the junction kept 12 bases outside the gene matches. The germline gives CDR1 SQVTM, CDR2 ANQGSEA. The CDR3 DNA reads TGCAGCGTTGAAGGCCCTTGGGCAGGGGGTGCCTATGGCTACACCTTC. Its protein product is CSVEGPWAGGAYGYTF. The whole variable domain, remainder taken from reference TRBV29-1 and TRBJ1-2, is SAVISQKPSRDICQRGTSLTIQCQVDSQVTMMFWYRQQPGQSLTLIATANQGSEATYESGFVIDKFPISRPNLTFSTLTVSNMSPEDSSIYLCSVEGPWAGGAYGYTFGSGTRLTVV.

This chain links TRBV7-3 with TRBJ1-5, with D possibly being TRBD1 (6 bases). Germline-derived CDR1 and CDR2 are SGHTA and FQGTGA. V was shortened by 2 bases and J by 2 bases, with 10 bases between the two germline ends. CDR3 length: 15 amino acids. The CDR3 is CASSLQGGGNQPQHF. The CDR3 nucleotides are TGTGCCAGCAGCTTACAAGGGGGAGGCAATCAGCCCCAGCATTTT.

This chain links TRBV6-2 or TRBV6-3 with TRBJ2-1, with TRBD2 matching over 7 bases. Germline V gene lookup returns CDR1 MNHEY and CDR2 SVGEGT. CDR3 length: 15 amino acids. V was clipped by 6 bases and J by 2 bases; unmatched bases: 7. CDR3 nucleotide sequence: TGTGCCAGCAGCATCGGGGGGAGTCCCTACAATGAGCAGTTCTTC. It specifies CASSIGGSPYNEQFF.

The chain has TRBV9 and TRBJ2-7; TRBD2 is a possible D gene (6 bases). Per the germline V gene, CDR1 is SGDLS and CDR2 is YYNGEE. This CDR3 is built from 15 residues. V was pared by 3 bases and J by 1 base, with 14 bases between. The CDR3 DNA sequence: TGTGCCAGCAGCGGGGAGGTGGACGGATCCTACGAGCAGTACTTC. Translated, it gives CASSGEVDGSYEQYF.

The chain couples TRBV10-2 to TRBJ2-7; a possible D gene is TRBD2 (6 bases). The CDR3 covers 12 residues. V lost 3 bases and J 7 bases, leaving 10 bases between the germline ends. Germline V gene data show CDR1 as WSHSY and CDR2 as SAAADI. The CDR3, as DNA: TGCGCCAGCAGTGACCAGGGAGGTGAGCAGTACTTC. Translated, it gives CASSDQGGEQYF.

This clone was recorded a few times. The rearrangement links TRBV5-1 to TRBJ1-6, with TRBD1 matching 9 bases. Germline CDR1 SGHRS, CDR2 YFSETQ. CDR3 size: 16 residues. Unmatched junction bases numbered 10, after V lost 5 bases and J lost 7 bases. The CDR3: CASSSRPGQGNSPLHF. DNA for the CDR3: TGCGCCAGCAGTTCACGGCCGGGACAGGGAAATTCACCCCTCCACTTT.

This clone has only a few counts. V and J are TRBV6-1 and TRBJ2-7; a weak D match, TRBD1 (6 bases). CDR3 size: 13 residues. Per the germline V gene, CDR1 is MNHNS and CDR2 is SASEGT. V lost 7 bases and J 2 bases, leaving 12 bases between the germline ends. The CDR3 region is CASIETGPYEQYF. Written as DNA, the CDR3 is TGTGCCAGCATTGAGACAGGCCCCTACGAGCAGTACTTC.

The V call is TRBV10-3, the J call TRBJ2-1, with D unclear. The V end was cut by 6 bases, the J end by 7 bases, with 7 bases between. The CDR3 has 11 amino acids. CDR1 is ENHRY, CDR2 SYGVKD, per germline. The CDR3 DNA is TGTGCCATCAGCCCCTCTAATGAGCAGTTCTTC. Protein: CAISPSNEQFF.

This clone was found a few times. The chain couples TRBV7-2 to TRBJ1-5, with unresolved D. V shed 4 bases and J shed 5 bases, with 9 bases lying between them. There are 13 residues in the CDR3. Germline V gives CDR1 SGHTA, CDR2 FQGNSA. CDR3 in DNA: TGTGCCAGCAGCTCGCAGGTGGATCAGCCCCAGCATTTT. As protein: CASSSQVDQPQHF.

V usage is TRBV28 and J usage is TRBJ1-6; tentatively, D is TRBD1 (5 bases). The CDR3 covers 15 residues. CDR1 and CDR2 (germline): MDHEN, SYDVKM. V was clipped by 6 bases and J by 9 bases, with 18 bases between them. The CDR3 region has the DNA TGTGCCAGCAGACAAAGCGAGGCAGGGATTTCACCCCTCCACTTT. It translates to CASRQSEAGISPLHF.

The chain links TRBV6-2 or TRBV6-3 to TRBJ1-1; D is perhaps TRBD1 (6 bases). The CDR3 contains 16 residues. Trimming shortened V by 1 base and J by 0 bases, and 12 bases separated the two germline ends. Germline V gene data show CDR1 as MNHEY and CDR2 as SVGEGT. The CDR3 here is CASSYLDRRLNTEAFF. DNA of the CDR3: TGTGCCAGCAGTTACTTAGACAGGCGGTTGAACACTGAAGCTTTCTTT.

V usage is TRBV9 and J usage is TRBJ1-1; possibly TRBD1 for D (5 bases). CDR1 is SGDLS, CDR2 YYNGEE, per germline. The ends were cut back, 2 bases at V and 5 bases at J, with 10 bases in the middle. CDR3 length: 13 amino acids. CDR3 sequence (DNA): TGTGCCAGCAGCGTGGCAGGGCGGACTGAAGCTTTCTTT. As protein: CASSVAGRTEAFF.

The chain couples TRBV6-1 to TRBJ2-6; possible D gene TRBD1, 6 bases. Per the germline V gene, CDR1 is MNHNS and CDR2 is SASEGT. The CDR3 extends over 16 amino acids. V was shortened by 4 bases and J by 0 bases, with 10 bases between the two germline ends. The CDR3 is CASSAGVTSGANVLTF. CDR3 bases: TGTGCCAGCAGTGCAGGGGTCACCTCTGGGGCCAACGTCCTGACTTTC.

The CDR3 region has the DNA TGTGCCAGCAACACCTTGGAGGATGGCTACACCTTC. This translates into CASNTLEDGYTF. The chain combines TRBV6-5 with TRBJ1-2; no clear D. This CDR3 region has 12 residues. The ends were cut back, 7 bases at V and 6 bases at J, with 12 bases in the middle. Germline loops: CDR1 MNHEY, CDR2 SVGAGI.

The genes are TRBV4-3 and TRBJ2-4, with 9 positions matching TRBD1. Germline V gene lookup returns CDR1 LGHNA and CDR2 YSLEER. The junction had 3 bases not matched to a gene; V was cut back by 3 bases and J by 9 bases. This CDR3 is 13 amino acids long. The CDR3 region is CASSHRTGAIQYF. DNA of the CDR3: TGCGCCAGCAGCCACAGGACAGGGGCCATTCAGTACTTC.

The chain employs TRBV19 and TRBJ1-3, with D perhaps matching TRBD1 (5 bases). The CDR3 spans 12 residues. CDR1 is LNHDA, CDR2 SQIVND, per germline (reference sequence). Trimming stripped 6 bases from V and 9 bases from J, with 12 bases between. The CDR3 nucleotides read TGTGCCAGTAGGGACACCTTTGGCACCATATATTTT. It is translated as CASRDTFGTIYF.

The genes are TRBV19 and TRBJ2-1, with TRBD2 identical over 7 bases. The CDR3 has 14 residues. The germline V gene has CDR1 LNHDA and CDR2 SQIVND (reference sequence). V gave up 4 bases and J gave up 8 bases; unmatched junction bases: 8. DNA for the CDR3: TGTGCCAGTAGTAGTGCGGGAGTTTGGGATGAGCAGTTCTTC. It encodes CASSSAGVWDEQFF.